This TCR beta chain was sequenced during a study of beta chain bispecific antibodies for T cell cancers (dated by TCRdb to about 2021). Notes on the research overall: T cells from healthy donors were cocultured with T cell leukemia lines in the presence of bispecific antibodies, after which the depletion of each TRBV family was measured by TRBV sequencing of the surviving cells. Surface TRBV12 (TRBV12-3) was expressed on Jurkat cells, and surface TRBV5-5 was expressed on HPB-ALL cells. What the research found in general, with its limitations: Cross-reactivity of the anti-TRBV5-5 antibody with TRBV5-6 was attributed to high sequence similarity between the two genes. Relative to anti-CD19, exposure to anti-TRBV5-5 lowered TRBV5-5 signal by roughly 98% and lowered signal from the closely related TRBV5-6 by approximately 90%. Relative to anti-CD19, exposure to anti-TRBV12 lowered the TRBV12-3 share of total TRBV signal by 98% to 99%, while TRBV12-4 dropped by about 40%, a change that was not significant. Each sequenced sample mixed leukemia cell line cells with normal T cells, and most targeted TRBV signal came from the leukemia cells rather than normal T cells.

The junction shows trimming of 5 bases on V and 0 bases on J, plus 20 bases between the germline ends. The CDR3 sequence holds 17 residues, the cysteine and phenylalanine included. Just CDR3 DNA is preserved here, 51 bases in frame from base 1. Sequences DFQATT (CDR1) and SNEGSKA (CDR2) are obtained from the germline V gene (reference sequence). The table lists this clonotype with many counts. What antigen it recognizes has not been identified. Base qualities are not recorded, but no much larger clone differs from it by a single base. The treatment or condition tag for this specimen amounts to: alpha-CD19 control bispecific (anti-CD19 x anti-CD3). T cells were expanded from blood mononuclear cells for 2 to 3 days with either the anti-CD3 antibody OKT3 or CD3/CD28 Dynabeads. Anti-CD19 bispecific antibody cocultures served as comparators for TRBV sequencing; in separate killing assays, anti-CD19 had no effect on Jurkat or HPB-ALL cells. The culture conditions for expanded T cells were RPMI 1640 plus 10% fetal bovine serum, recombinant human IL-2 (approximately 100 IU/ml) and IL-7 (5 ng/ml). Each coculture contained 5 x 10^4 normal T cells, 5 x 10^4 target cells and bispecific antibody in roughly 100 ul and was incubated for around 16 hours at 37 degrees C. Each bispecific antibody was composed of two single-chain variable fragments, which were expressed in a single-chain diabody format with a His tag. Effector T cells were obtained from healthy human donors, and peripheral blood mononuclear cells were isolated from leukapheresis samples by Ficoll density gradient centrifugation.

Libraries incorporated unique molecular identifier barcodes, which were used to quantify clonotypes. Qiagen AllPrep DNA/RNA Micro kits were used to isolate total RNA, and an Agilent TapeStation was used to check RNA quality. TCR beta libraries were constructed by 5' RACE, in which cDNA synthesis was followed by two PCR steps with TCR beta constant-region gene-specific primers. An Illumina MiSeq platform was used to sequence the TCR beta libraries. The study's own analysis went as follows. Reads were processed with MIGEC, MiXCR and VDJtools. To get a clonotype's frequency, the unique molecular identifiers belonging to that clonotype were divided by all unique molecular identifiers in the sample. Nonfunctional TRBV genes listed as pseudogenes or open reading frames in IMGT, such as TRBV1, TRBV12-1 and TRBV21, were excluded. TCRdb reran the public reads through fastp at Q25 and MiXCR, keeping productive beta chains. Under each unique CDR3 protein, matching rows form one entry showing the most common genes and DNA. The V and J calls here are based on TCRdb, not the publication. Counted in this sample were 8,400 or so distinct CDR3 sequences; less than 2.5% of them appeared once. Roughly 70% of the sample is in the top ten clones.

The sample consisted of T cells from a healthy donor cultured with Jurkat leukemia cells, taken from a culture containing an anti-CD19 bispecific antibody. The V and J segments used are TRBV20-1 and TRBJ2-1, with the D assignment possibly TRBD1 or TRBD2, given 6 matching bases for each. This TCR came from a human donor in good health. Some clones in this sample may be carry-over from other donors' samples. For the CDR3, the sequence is CSAPTVGGSSSYNEQFF. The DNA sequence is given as TGCAGTGCTCCCACCGTGGGGGGCTCCAGCTCCTACAATGAGCAGTTCTTC.